This section outlines one TCR beta chain sequence together with its context. The data derive from a study of blood T cell repertoires in COVID-19. Study-wide context: Acute-phase and convalescent COVID-19 samples originated in the United States, Italy and Spain. T cells, B-cell-depleted T cells, or PBMCs provided the cDNA or gDNA that served as material.

Source study methods: By means of reference gene primer amplification, nucleated cell counts were estimated. TCRdb's table, derived via immunoSEQ multiplex PCR, lists solely in-frame clones and lacks some. The V and J calls and clone size were taken over from that table, and D and trimming were inferred from the DNA. The sample includes approximately 140,000 clones, roughly 90% of them seen just once. The V gene lost 1 base and the J gene lost 2 bases, with 11 bases spanning the gap. The CDR3 length is 15 residues. Per germline, CDR1 KGHSH and CDR2 LQKENI. The chain couples TRBV18 to TRBJ2-5; D might be TRBD1 (5 bases). Sequenced material: peripheral blood. The sequence was collected from a man aged 70-80 years with active COVID-19. The CDR3 protein is CASSPLMTAQETQYF. The CDR3, as DNA: TGTGCCAGCTCACCACTCATGACAGCTCAAGAGACCCAGTACTTC.